The clone carrying this T cell receptor (beta chain) was seen only a few times. This may be a read error: a much more frequent sequence differs by one nucleotide. Germline-derived CDR1 and CDR2 are SEHNR and FQNEAQ (reference sequence). This CDR3 contains 12 residues. This specimen belongs to a study of blood T cells in healthy people across ages. Sample-barcoded 5' priming and a J-beta primer mix drove a second PCR of about 7 to 11 cycles. TCRdb redid the calling of the 5' RACE reads with MiXCR, one entry per CDR3 protein. This table has 850,000 to 950,000 distinct CDR3 sequences, 29% appearing once.

Sequencing was done on a sample of blood. This TCR was recovered from a woman older than 75 in good health. V and J are TRBV7-9 and TRBJ2-3; D unclear. CDR3 loop: CAGSAITDTQYF. CDR3 DNA: TGTGCCGGCAGCGCGATAACAGATACGCAGTATTTT.